What follows are 24 T cell receptor beta chains derived from one specimen sequenced in a study of cytomegalovirus exposure and HLA in healthy donors. PCR primers comprised 60 Vbeta and 13 Jbeta primers. The table came from immunoSEQ multiplex PCR; TCRdb's copy has only in-frame clones and leaves some out. This table has more than 95,000 clones, over 60% appearing once. The sample consisted of PBMCs. The receptors here all came from a woman aged 40 to 49 in good health and CMV-seronegative.

The rearrangement links TRBV6-5 to TRBJ2-1; the D gene is possibly TRBD2 (6 bases). CDR1 is MNHEY, CDR2 SVGAGI, per germline. The CDR3 has 14 residues. V was pared by 5 bases and J by 5 bases, with 13 bases between. The DNA for the CDR3 is TGTGCCAGCAGTCGACCGGGACTTAACAATGAGCAGTTCTTC. Translated, it gives CASSRPGLNNEQFF.

The V call is TRBV4-2, the J call TRBJ2-7, with 13 bases lining up with TRBD2. Per the germline V gene, CDR1 is LGHNA and CDR2 is YNFKEQ. The length of the CDR3 is 15 residues. The V and J ends lost 7 bases and 6 bases, in that order; junction bases with no gene match: 9. CDR3 protein: CASILPGLAGSEQYF. CDR3 coding DNA: TGTGCCAGCATCTTACCGGGACTAGCGGGAAGCGAGCAGTACTTC.

The rearrangement joins TRBV5-6 to TRBJ1-1, with TRBD1 matching 7 bases. The V gene's germline CDR1 is SGHDT and CDR2 YYEEEE. V gave up 2 bases and J gave up 2 bases; unmatched junction bases: 9. The CDR3 runs 16 residues. CDR3 nucleotides: TGTGCCAGCAGCTTCGGCAGGGGGATGATAAACACTGAAGCTTTCTTT. Protein sequence: CASSFGRGMINTEAFF. The complete variable domain, with remaining parts taken from reference TRBV5-6 and TRBJ1-1, reads DAGVTQSPTHLIKTRGQQVTLRCSPKSGHDTVSWYQQALGQGPQFIFQYYEEEERQRGNFPDRFSGHQFPNYSSELNVNALLLGDSALYLCASSFGRGMINTEAFFGQGTRLTVV.

CDR3 DNA: TGTGCCAGCAGCTTAGTACAGGGGGACTACGAGCAGTACTTC. Translation: CASSLVQGDYEQYF. V gene TRBV11-2 combines with J gene TRBJ2-7, with TRBD1 matching over 8 bases. V shed 1 base, J shed 3 bases, and the junction held 2 bases outside the gene matches. Germline V gene sequence: CDR1 SGHAT, CDR2 FQNNGV. The CDR3 length is 14 residues.

The chain combines TRBV28 with TRBJ2-2; D unresolved. This CDR3 contains 15 residues. Trimming stripped 4 bases from V and 3 bases from J, with 12 bases between. Germline assignment: CDR1 MDHEN and CDR2 SYDVKM. The CDR3 DNA sequence: TGTGCCAGCAGTTCTACCCACTTGTACACCGGGGAGCTGTTTTTT. As protein: CASSSTHLYTGELFF.

V gene TRBV25-1 combines with J gene TRBJ1-2; the match to TRBD1 covers 9 bases. Germline lookup yields CDR1 MGHDK and CDR2 SYGVNS. Trimming cost V 3 bases and J 2 bases; bases outside gene matches: 13. This CDR3 has 18 amino acids. CDR3 bases: TGTGCCAGCAGTGAGGATACTCCGGGACAGGGTCGAAACTATGGCTACACCTTC. Translated: CASSEDTPGQGRNYGYTF.

The chain has TRBV5-4 and TRBJ2-3; D might be TRBD2 (6 bases). The germline V gene encodes CDR1 SGHNT and CDR2 YYREEE (reference sequence). Deletions cut 7 bases from V and 4 bases from J, with 13 bases between. CDR3 length equals 13 residues. CDR3 residues: CASRDLAADTQYF. CDR3 sequence (DNA): TGTGCCAGCCGGGATTTAGCGGCAGATACGCAGTATTTT.

The V and J genes are TRBV28 and TRBJ2-7; perhaps TRBD1 as D (6 bases). This CDR3 is built from 14 residues. Trimming left V 3 bases short and J 7 bases short, with 16 bases between. The germline V gene has CDR1 MDHEN and CDR2 SYDVKM. CDR3 amino acids: CASSFVGALGEQYF. The CDR3, as DNA: TGTGCCAGCAGTTTTGTGGGGGCCCTGGGGGAGCAGTACTTC.

V and J are TRBV5-1 and TRBJ2-5, with 11 bases fitting TRBD2. CDR3 length: 16 residues. Germline-derived CDR1 and CDR2 are SGHRS and YFSETQ. J was trimmed by 4 bases and V by 2 bases; bases with no gene match: 7. The CDR3 sequence: CASSFELAGGGETQYF. CDR3 bases: TGCGCCAGCAGCTTCGAGCTAGCGGGAGGTGGAGAGACCCAGTACTTC.

Note on this clone: One end of the junction fails to match germline, which may point to a read error. The chain is built from TRBV7-9 and TRBJ2-6; TRBD2 might be the D (6 bases). Germline V CDR1 and CDR2: SEHNR, FQNEAQ (reference sequence). CDR3 length equals 17 residues. The CDR3 sequence: CSSSLGRQTSGANVLTF. DNA of the CDR3: TGTTCCAGCAGTCTCGGGAGACAAACCTCTGGGGCCAACGTCCTGACTTTC.

This clone was seen only a few times. Relative to the germline gene, one junction end is altered; a read error may explain this. This chain links TRBV7-9 with TRBJ2-7; maybe TRBD1 (6 bases). Germline V gene data show CDR1 as SEHNR and CDR2 as FQNEAQ (reference sequence). CDR3 length equals 11 residues. This chain's CDR3 is CSSSRGYEQYF. In DNA form, the CDR3 reads TGTTCCAGCAGCAGGGGATACGAGCAGTACTTC.

This chain links TRBV27 with TRBJ2-1, with 12 bases that match TRBD2. Germline V CDR1 and CDR2: MNHEY, SMNVEV (reference sequence). J was trimmed by 9 bases and V by 6 bases; bases with no gene match: 9. This CDR3 has 15 residues. The CDR3 nucleotides read TGTGCCAGCAGCCGATACGGACTAGCGGGATTTGAGCAGTTCTTC. It is translated as CASSRYGLAGFEQFF.

On this clone itself: Its ends do not fully match the called genes, so a read error is possible. The J gene is TRBJ2-1, the V gene TRBV7-7; possible D gene TRBD1, 6 bases. CDR1 SSHAT and CDR2 FNYEAQ come from the germline V gene (reference sequence). CDR3 length: 13 amino acids. CDR3 coding DNA: TGTGCTAGCAGCCCAGACAGGATAGGTGGGCAGTTCTTC. Translating it yields CASSPDRIGGQFF.

The rearrangement joins TRBV7-9 to TRBJ1-2, with D possibly TRBD1 on 5 matching bases. The ends were cut back, 4 bases at V and 1 base at J, with 16 bases in the middle. The CDR3 runs 16 residues. In germline, CDR1 is SEHNR, CDR2 FQNEAQ (reference sequence). The CDR3 nucleotides are TGTGCCAGCAGCTCCCTGACAGCCCTCTATAACTATGGCTACACCTTC. Amino acid sequence: CASSSLTALYNYGYTF.

This rearrangement joins TRBV28 to TRBJ2-3, with unresolved D. CDR3 size: 12 residues. The V end lost 10 bases, the J end lost 1 base, and 9 bases lay between the germline ends. Germline V gives CDR1 MDHEN, CDR2 SYDVKM. This CDR3 reads CATGAGTDTQYF. The CDR3 nucleotides read TGTGCCACCGGCGCGGGCACAGATACGCAGTATTTT.

This clone turned up a few times. The chain uses TRBV11-2 and TRBJ2-7; 7 nucleotides match TRBD1. CDR1 and CDR2 from the germline V gene are SGHAT and FQNNGV. With 5 bases clipped from V and 0 bases from J, the junction kept 7 bases outside the gene matches. The CDR3 contains 15 residues. For the CDR3, the DNA is TGTGCCAGCAGCACCGGGACAGACCCCTCCTACGAGCAGTACTTC. Translated, it gives CASSTGTDPSYEQYF. Based on the CDR3 plus reference TRBV11-2 and TRBJ2-7, the full variable domain is EAGVAQSPRYKIIEKRQSVAFWCNPISGHATLYWYQQILGQGPKLLIQFQNNGVVDDSQLPKDRFSAERLKGVDSTLKIQPAKLEDSAVYLCASSTGTDPSYEQYFGPGTRLTVT.

This rearrangement joins TRBV28 to TRBJ2-1, with 9 bases matching TRBD2. The CDR3 sequence is 17 residues long. V shed 5 bases and J 9 bases; nucleotides not matched to a gene: 17. CDR1 is MDHEN, CDR2 SYDVKM, per germline. This CDR3 is CASSPGGAGGLSGEQFF. CDR3 nucleotide sequence: TGTGCCAGCAGTCCCGGCGGGGCGGGAGGGCTTTCTGGTGAGCAGTTCTTC.

Turning to this clone: The missing conserved phenylalanine or tryptophan at the end of this CDR3 makes a read error likely. This sequence joins TRBV28 and TRBJ1-1; 11 nucleotides align to TRBD1. From germline, CDR1 is MDHEN and CDR2 SYDVKM. This CDR3 contains 14 residues. V lost 8 bases and J lost 8; bases outside the gene matches: 10. As DNA, the CDR3 is TGTGCCAGCTGCCTTGGACAGGGGGCGCAGGAAGCTTTCCTT. Protein sequence: CASCLGQGAQEAFL.

The chain links TRBV5-1 to TRBJ2-7; 8 bases map to TRBD2. The CDR3 is 15 amino acids. Trimming removed 2 bases from V and 1 base from J; junction bases left unmatched: 5. Germline CDR1 SGHRS, CDR2 YFSETQ. CDR3 in DNA: TGCGCCAGCAGCTTCGGACTAGCCCCGTCCTACGAGCAGTACTTC. This translates into CASSFGLAPSYEQYF.

The CDR3 reads CASSPAISYNEQFF. For the CDR3, the DNA is TGTGCCAGCAGCCCAGCGATTTCCTACAATGAGCAGTTCTTC. The V call is TRBV7-2, the J call TRBJ2-1; D remains ambiguous. The CDR3 sequence is 14 residues long. CDR1 is SGHTA and CDR2 is FQGNSA in the germline V gene. Trimming shortened V by 5 bases and J by 1 base, and 9 bases separated the two germline ends.

V usage is TRBV4-1 and J usage is TRBJ2-5, with 9 bases lining up with TRBD1. Unmatched junction bases numbered 7, after V lost 1 base and J lost 1 base. CDR1 and CDR2 (germline): MGHRA, YSYEKL. There are 17 residues in the CDR3. The CDR3 region is CASSQGSTGGPQETQYF. In nucleotides, the CDR3 is TGCGCCAGCAGCCAAGGGTCGACAGGGGGTCCCCAAGAGACCCAGTACTTC.

CDR3 nucleotide sequence: TGTGCCAGCAGGCTACAGGGATACGAGCAGTACTTC. This encodes CASRLQGYEQYF. The gene calls are TRBV2 and TRBJ2-7, with a tentative D call TRBD1 (6 bases). The CDR3 sequence is 12 residues long. Between the trimmed V and J ends, which lost 6 bases and 4 bases, there was a span of 10 bases. Germline lookup yields CDR1 SNHLY and CDR2 FYNNEI.

This clone was counted between two and nine times. This chain connects TRBV19 to TRBJ1-2, with 7 positions matching TRBD1. CDR1 and CDR2 (germline): LNHDA, SQIVND (reference sequence). V lost 6 bases to trimming and J lost 2 bases; unmatched junction nucleotides: 6. The CDR3 is 14 residues long. This CDR3 reads CASRTTGDNYGYTF. CDR3 nucleotides: TGTGCCAGTAGGACAACAGGGGACAACTATGGCTACACCTTC.

The chain couples TRBV5-1 to TRBJ1-1, with D possibly being TRBD1 (5 bases). Per germline, CDR1 SGHRS and CDR2 YFSETQ. Trimming shortened V by 4 bases and J by 1 base, and 17 bases separated the two germline ends. CDR3 length equals 16 residues. In nucleotides, the CDR3 is TGCGCCAGCAGCCTGTTTTCGACAGTTCCGAACACTGAAGCTTTCTTT. Its protein is CASSLFSTVPNTEAFF.